The sequence of this T cell receptor (beta chain) was determined in a study of Graves' ophthalmopathy and Graves' hyperthyroidism. Study-wide findings and caveats: Thyroid clonotypes that were expanded above 0.001 frequency mostly also appeared in blood. Sensitivity reached 85% to 90% and specificity about 81% for a 13-signature model separating ophthalmopathy from stable hyperthyroidism.

The authors amplified TCR beta CDR3 regions, and they did so from RNA transcripts for repertoire sequencing. Second-round multiplex PCR came after a first-round RT-PCR that employed HTBI primers. TCRdb analysed the multiplex PCR reads with MiXCR anew, one entry per CDR3 protein. This sample carries about 660,000 distinct CDR3 sequences, roughly 39% of them seen once, and the ten largest clones take roughly 3%. CDR3 length: 12 residues. CDR1 is ENHRY, CDR2 SYGVKD, per germline. Points on this clonotype: What it binds is not known.

Pregnancy or lactation, uncontrolled infections and other autoimmune diseases were grounds for excluding patients. The PBMCs originated from less than 13 ml of fresh peripheral blood. The genes are TRBV10-3 and TRBJ2-7; a possible D gene is TRBD2 (6 bases). Specimen: peripheral blood. The receptor comes from an adult man with Graves' ophthalmopathy. CDR3 sequence: CTPTEGSYEQYF. The DNA for the CDR3 is TGTACCCCGACGGAGGGGTCCTACGAGCAGTACTTC.